Following are 24 T cell receptor beta chains from one sample sequenced in a study of spatial heterogeneity in lung cancer. Findings and limits, study-wide: Mutation tallies in tumors tracked expanded intratumoral alpha and beta TCR counts.

In TCRdb, the 5' RACE reads were re-called with MiXCR into one record per CDR3 protein. The data show about 11,000 distinct CDR3 sequences, roughly 7.9% seen once. Time point given: sample taken at primary tumor resection. No antigen is known for these receptors. This material consisted of lung tumor tissue, taken at surgery. The receptors stem from a female donor with early-stage non-small cell lung cancer.

For this clonotype: A much larger clone lies one base from this, so it may be a read error. This sequence joins TRBV7-2 and TRBJ1-5, with 7 nucleotides matching TRBD1. V was clipped by 5 bases and J by 2 bases; unmatched bases: 9. Germline CDR1 reads SGHTA; CDR2 reads FQGNSA. The CDR3 has 16 amino acids. Here the CDR3 reads CASSPIRQGGNQPQHF. The CDR3 bases are TGTGCCAGCAGCCCAATCCGACAGGGAGGCAATCAGCCCCAGCATTTT.

This clonotype came up many times. V and J are TRBV20-1 and TRBJ2-1; maybe TRBD2 (7 bases). Trimming removed 2 bases from V and 3 bases from J, with 17 bases in between. The CDR3 length is 16 residues. CDR1 is DFQATT, CDR2 SNEGSKA, per germline (reference sequence). The CDR3 sequence: CSARRPGGQGYNEQFF. The CDR3 nucleotides are TGCAGTGCTAGACGTCCGGGGGGCCAAGGCTACAATGAGCAGTTCTTC.

This clonotype ranks as medium-sized. The gene calls are TRBV9 and TRBJ2-2; D uncertain. There are 13 residues in the CDR3. Germline-derived CDR1 and CDR2 are SGDLS and YYNGEE. Trimming shortened V by 7 bases and J by 4 bases, and 11 bases separated the two germline ends. CDR3 bases: TGTGCCAGCGGTAAGGGCCCCACCGGGGAGCTGTTTTTT. Encoded protein: CASGKGPTGELFF.

This clonotype was detected many times. Here the CDR3 reads CASSSMTGFATYEQYF. DNA for the CDR3: TGCGCCAGCAGCAGCATGACAGGGTTCGCAACCTACGAGCAGTACTTC. The chain combines TRBV5-1 with TRBJ2-7; 7 bases map to TRBD1. The ends lost 4 bases at V and 2 bases at J; junction bases unmatched: 12. Germline V gene data show CDR1 as SGHRS and CDR2 as YFSETQ. The CDR3 has 16 residues.

This clonotype was counted between two and nine times. The chain joins TRBV7-2 to TRBJ2-7; 7 positions agree with TRBD1. Germline lookup yields CDR1 SGHTA and CDR2 FQGNSA. V lost 5 bases and J lost 7; bases outside the gene matches: 11. This CDR3 has 14 residues. The CDR3 DNA reads TGTGCCAGCAGCATACGGACAGGAGCCCGGGAGCAGTACTTC. Amino acid sequence: CASSIRTGAREQYF.

This clonotype is labeled as medium-sized. The chain joins TRBV6-5 to TRBJ1-4; 9 nucleotides agree with TRBD1. Germline CDR1 MNHEY, CDR2 SVGAGI. The ends lost 1 base at V and 7 bases at J; junction bases unmatched: 4. The CDR3 contains 15 residues. In DNA, the CDR3 is TGTGCCAGCAGTTACTTGGGACAGGGAATTGAAAAACTGTTTTTT. This encodes CASSYLGQGIEKLFF.

Ten or more counts support this clonotype. The chain recombines TRBV19 with TRBJ2-5; TRBD2 agrees at 10 bases. V lost 11 bases, J lost 1 base, and 13 bases stayed unmatched. There are 16 residues in the CDR3. Germline V gives CDR1 LNHDA, CDR2 SQIVND (reference sequence). This CDR3 is CASEEGSGGGQETQYF. DNA of the CDR3: TGTGCCTCAGAAGAAGGGAGCGGGGGGGGCCAAGAGACCCAGTACTTC.

This clonotype came up many times. The rearrangement uses TRBV20-1 and TRBJ2-1; 10 nucleotides match TRBD2. Germline trimming cut 5 bases from V and 5 bases from J; bases unmatched to any gene: 9. Looked up from germline, CDR1 is DFQATT and CDR2 is SNEGSKA (reference sequence). The CDR3 length is 15 residues. Here the CDR3 reads CSAPPAGGINNEQFF. The CDR3 coding sequence is TGCAGTGCTCCGCCAGCGGGGGGGATCAACAATGAGCAGTTCTTC.

Judged by abundance, this clonotype is medium-sized (0.01 to 0.1%). The chain uses TRBV6-2 or TRBV6-3 and TRBJ2-5, with 7 bases lining up with TRBD1. The CDR3 totals 14 residues. Per the germline V gene, CDR1 is MNHEY and CDR2 is SVGEGT. The J segment lost 4 bases and the V segment lost 0 bases, leaving 2 bases of the junction unmatched. The CDR3 DNA follows: TGTGCCAGCAGTTACTCGGCAGGGGGAGAGACCCAGTACTTC. It yields the protein CASSYSAGGETQYF.

This clonotype was detected ten times or more. J is TRBJ2-5 and V is TRBV7-2; 10 bases are a match to TRBD1. The trim removed 4 bases at V and 5 bases at J, leaving 10 bases unmatched. CDR1 and CDR2 (germline): SGHTA, FQGNSA. CDR3 length equals 16 residues. The CDR3: CASSSRGDRGRETQYF. The CDR3 coding sequence is TGTGCCAGCAGCTCCCGGGGGGACAGGGGTAGGGAGACCCAGTACTTC.

By sample fraction, this clonotype is medium-sized. The rearrangement joins TRBV20-1 to TRBJ2-4; 9 bases align to TRBD1. The V gene end was trimmed by 5 bases and the J gene end by 6 bases; junction bases not matched to a gene: 8. CDR3 size: 14 residues. CDR1 DFQATT and CDR2 SNEGSKA come from the germline V gene (reference sequence). The CDR3 is CSARSDRGINIQYF. In DNA form, the CDR3 reads TGCAGTGCTCGTTCGGACAGGGGAATAAACATTCAGTACTTC.

This clonotype appeared many times. J is TRBJ2-1 and V is TRBV9; the match to TRBD2 covers 9 bases. This CDR3 comprises 12 residues. The V gene end was trimmed by 7 bases and the J gene end by 10 bases; junction bases not matched to a gene: 6. CDR1 SGDLS and CDR2 YYNGEE come from the germline V gene. CDR3 protein: CASGGLAREQFF. The CDR3 DNA reads as TGTGCCAGCGGGGGACTAGCTCGAGAGCAGTTCTTC.

This chain links TRBV7-9 with TRBJ2-3; TRBD1 matches at 12 bases. Germline V gene data show CDR1 as SEHNR and CDR2 as FQNEAQ (reference sequence). This CDR3 spans 19 amino acids. V was clipped by 5 bases and J by 4 bases; unmatched bases: 16. The CDR3 DNA reads as TGTGCCAGCAGCCCTTCTGGCTTGTCCGGGACAGGGGGCGCAGATACGCAGTATTTT. This sequence encodes CASSPSGLSGTGGADTQYF. The entire variable domain, with the rest obtained from reference TRBV7-9 and TRBJ2-3, is as follows: DTGVSQNPRHKITKRGQNVTFRCDPISEHNRLYWYRQTLGQGPEFLTYFQNEAQLEKSRLLSDRFSAERPKGSFSTLEIQRTEQGDSAMYLCASSPSGLSGTGGADTQYFGPGTRLTVL.

This clonotype has at least ten counts. J is TRBJ2-5 and V is TRBV7-8; D unresolved. Germline assignment: CDR1 SGHVS and CDR2 FQNEAQ. Between the trimmed V and J ends, which lost 1 base and 0 bases, there was a span of 3 bases. CDR3 size: 13 residues. The CDR3 region has the DNA TGTGCCAGCAGCTTAGGACACCAAGAGACCCAGTACTTC. Residues: CASSLGHQETQYF.

This clonotype was recorded many times. The rearrangement links TRBV14 to TRBJ2-7; 8 bases map to TRBD1. V lost 4 bases to trimming and J lost 0 bases; unmatched junction nucleotides: 14. The CDR3 spans 18 residues. Germline lookup yields CDR1 SGHDN and CDR2 FVKESK. CDR3 amino acids: CASSPRGQVGSYSYEQYF. In nucleotides, the CDR3 is TGTGCCAGCAGCCCAAGGGGACAGGTCGGCTCCTACTCCTACGAGCAGTACTTC.

The rearrangement uses TRBV2 and TRBJ1-2; D gene uncertain. This CDR3 contains 13 residues. Germline V gives CDR1 SNHLY, CDR2 FYNNEI. V lost 1 base, J lost 8 bases, and 11 bases lay in between. This CDR3 reads CASSEVVGGGYTF. Here the CDR3 DNA reads TGTGCCAGCAGTGAAGTGGTAGGCGGAGGCTACACCTTC.

This clonotype turned up a few times. The J gene is TRBJ2-1, the V gene TRBV6-5; D is ambiguous. The CDR3 length is 15 residues. The V and J ends lost 2 bases and 4 bases respectively, with 12 bases between them. The V gene's germline CDR1 is MNHEY and CDR2 SVGAGI. For the CDR3, the DNA is TGTGCCAGCAGTTACGAACGGTATGCTTACAATGAGCAGTTCTTC. It codes for CASSYERYAYNEQFF.

Concerning this clonotype itself: The junction departs from the called germline gene at one end, perhaps through a read error. The chain links TRBV7-7 to TRBJ2-5; D gene unclear. The CDR3 is made up of 13 amino acids. Germline-derived CDR1 and CDR2 are SSHAT and FNYEAQ (reference sequence). The CDR3 reads CASSSTVPETQYF. Written as DNA, the CDR3 is TGTGCTAGCAGCTCCACAGTACCTGAGACCCAGTACTTC.

This clonotype was seen ten or more times. CDR3 sequence (DNA): TGTGCCACCAGTGGCAACAGGGGACTCTCCTACGAGCAGTACTTC. Amino acids: CATSGNRGLSYEQYF. The rearrangement uses TRBV24-1 and TRBJ2-7; weak D call: TRBD1 (7 bases). The germline V gene encodes CDR1 KGHDR and CDR2 SFDVKD. V lost 5 bases and J lost 0, with 13 bases in between. The CDR3 runs to 15 residues.

At least ten counts were recorded for this clonotype. This rearrangement joins TRBV3-1 to TRBJ1-1, with unresolved D. The germline gives CDR1 LGHDT, CDR2 YNNKEL (reference sequence). The V end lost 0 bases, the J end lost 1 base, and 6 bases lay between the germline ends. The CDR3 extends over 14 amino acids. The CDR3 sequence: CASSQEGRNTEAFF. The CDR3 DNA sequence: TGTGCCAGCAGCCAAGAAGGGAGGAACACTGAAGCTTTCTTT. The full variable domain, completed using reference TRBV3-1 and TRBJ1-1, is DTAVSQTPKYLVTQMGNDKSIKCEQNLGHDTMYWYKQDSKKFLKIMFSYNNKELIINETVPNRFSPKSPDKAHLNLHINSLELGDSAVYFCASSQEGRNTEAFFGQGTRLTVV.

This clonotype was observed at least ten times. The chain combines TRBV7-6 with TRBJ2-3, with 11 nucleotides matching TRBD2. V shed 0 bases and J 1 base; nucleotides not matched to a gene: 0. The CDR3 is made up of 16 amino acids. The germline V gene has CDR1 SGHVS and CDR2 FNYEAQ. The CDR3, as DNA: TGTGCCAGCAGCTTAGCGACTAGCGGGGGCACAGATACGCAGTATTTT. Translation gives CASSLATSGGTDTQYF.

The sample holds many counts of this clonotype. This chain links TRBV5-1 with TRBJ2-1; 13 bases agree with TRBD2. The CDR3 length is 16 residues. V was pared by 3 bases and J by 8 bases, with 8 bases of the junction left unmatched. The germline CDR1 and CDR2 sequences are SGHRS and YFSETQ. CDR3 loop: CASSSRLAGGKDEQFF. The CDR3 DNA follows: TGCGCCAGCAGCTCTAGACTAGCGGGGGGTAAGGATGAGCAGTTCTTC.

In this sample, this clonotype turned up a few times. The rearrangement joins TRBV18 to TRBJ1-2; 9 bases map to TRBD1. Looked up from germline, CDR1 is KGHSH and CDR2 is LQKENI. Unmatched junction bases numbered 6, after V lost 3 bases and J lost 10 bases. This CDR3 spans 13 amino acids. The CDR3 loop is CASSPGQGHDYTF. The CDR3 DNA reads TGTGCCAGCTCACCGGGACAGGGACATGACTACACCTTC.

This clonotype came up a few times. The chain carries TRBV12-3 or TRBV12-4 and TRBJ1-4; no clear D. There are 14 residues in the CDR3. V gave up 3 bases and J gave up 6 bases, with 11 bases separating them. The CDR3 here is CASSLGSTDEKLFF. CDR3 bases: TGTGCCAGCAGTTTGGGGAGTACAGATGAAAAACTGTTTTTT.